This T cell receptor (beta chain) was recorded in a study of T-cell memory formation after mild COVID-19. Study details: TCR clusters were mostly confined to one donor each. Study results and caveats: Second-wave clones reaching peak frequency on day 37 lacked confirmed SARS-CoV-2 specificity.

Remarks on this clonotype: Its antigen is not identified.

From germline, CDR1 is SGHNT and CDR2 YENEEA. V gave up 4 bases and J gave up 7 bases, with 8 bases separating them. The CDR3 runs to 13 residues. TCRdb itself ran the 5' RACE reads through MiXCR, one entry per CDR3 protein. The table records around 390,000 distinct CDR3 sequences, approximately 15% of them present only once. The material sequenced was PBMCs or a T cell subset sorted from them (not recorded which). This clonotype was obtained from a man in his late teens or twenties who had mild COVID-19 (a few samples of this study predate the infection). Cell type and time point are not known. The chain combines TRBV11-3 with TRBJ1-6; TRBD1 is a possible D gene (6 bases). CDR3 DNA: TGTGCCAGCAGCTCAGGGACAAATTCACCCCTCCACTTT. Translated, it gives CASSSGTNSPLHF.